These 29 T cell receptor beta chains came from one sample sequenced in a study of radiation and T cells in renal cell carcinoma. TCRdb keeps only in-frame clones here, not all; method: immunoSEQ multiplex PCR. The profile shows 150,000 or so clones, 83% of them singletons. Time point described: baseline pretreatment blood. Treatment meaning: 15 Gy SBRT to primary tumor, nephrectomy 4 weeks later. The sequencing here drew on blood, taken from a patient whose treatment included radiotherapy and nephrectomy. These receptors came from a woman between 50 and 59 years old with renal cell carcinoma.

The genes are TRBV28 and TRBJ2-7, with 8 bases that match TRBD1. The length of the CDR3 is 13 residues. Germline CDR1 and CDR2: MDHEN and SYDVKM. After removal of 6 bases from V and 3 bases from J, the junction contained 4 bases not matched to a gene. CDR3 DNA: TGTGCCAGCAGCTTTGGGACAGGCTACGAGCAGTACTTC. Residues: CASSFGTGYEQYF.

The rearrangement joins TRBV5-1 to TRBJ2-2, with TRBD1 identical over 7 bases. In germline, CDR1 is SGHRS, CDR2 YFSETQ. J was trimmed by 6 bases and V by 2 bases; bases with no gene match: 7. The CDR3 runs 15 residues. The CDR3 here is CASSLGQDWAGELFF. CDR3 nucleotide sequence: TGCGCCAGCAGCTTAGGACAGGACTGGGCCGGGGAGCTGTTTTTT.

V usage is TRBV7-8 and J usage is TRBJ2-1; the D gene is possibly TRBD2 (5 bases). V dropped 1 base and J dropped 10 bases, with 11 bases sitting between them. CDR3 length: 13 residues. The germline V gene has CDR1 SGHVS and CDR2 FQNEAQ. In nucleotides, the CDR3 is TGTGCCAGCAGCTTAGGGCCGGGGAAAGAGCAGTTCTTC. This codes for CASSLGPGKEQFF.

The chain combines TRBV5-4 with TRBJ1-5; TRBD1 aligns across 7 bases. The CDR3 has 15 residues. V lost 4 bases and J lost 0; bases outside the gene matches: 4. Germline CDR1 and CDR2: SGHNT and YYREEE (reference sequence). CDR3: CASSPGQNSNQPQHF. For the CDR3, the DNA is TGTGCCAGCAGCCCGGGACAGAATAGCAATCAGCCCCAGCATTTT.

The chain joins TRBV28 to TRBJ1-3; D perhaps matches TRBD1 (5 bases). This CDR3 spans 14 amino acids. CDR1 and CDR2 (germline): MDHEN, SYDVKM. Trimming removed 6 bases at V and 2 bases at J, with 11 bases between. The CDR3, as DNA: TGTGCCAGCAGGCCGGGGGTCCCTGGAAACACCATATATTTT. Translating it yields CASRPGVPGNTIYF.

As DNA, the CDR3 is TGTGCCAGCAGCCACTCCGGGACAGGGGCTTCGGCTTTCTTT. This codes for CASSHSGTGASAFF. This chain joins TRBV6-5 and TRBJ1-1; 10 bases align to TRBD1. Germline loops: CDR1 MNHEY, CDR2 SVGAGI. The CDR3 runs 14 residues. Germline trimming cut 6 bases from V and 11 bases from J; bases unmatched to any gene: 12.

The chain links TRBV6-5 to TRBJ2-7; TRBD2 aligns across 10 bases. After removal of 5 bases from V and 3 bases from J, the junction contained 4 bases not matched to a gene. This CDR3 is built from 14 residues. CDR1 and CDR2 from the germline V gene are MNHEY and SVGAGI. CDR3 loop: CASSASSGSYEQYF. The CDR3 DNA reads as TGTGCCAGCAGTGCGTCTAGCGGGAGCTACGAGCAGTACTTC.

V usage is TRBV9 and J usage is TRBJ1-1, with 7 bases identical to TRBD1. V was clipped by 3 bases and J by 2 bases; unmatched bases: 7. Germline V CDR1 and CDR2: SGDLS, YYNGEE. The CDR3 has 15 residues. The DNA of the CDR3 is TGTGCCAGCAGCGCAGAGGGACAGATCAACACTGAAGCTTTCTTT. Residues: CASSAEGQINTEAFF.

The chain recombines TRBV28 with TRBJ1-2; weak D call: TRBD1 (5 bases). This CDR3 is 14 amino acids long. V was clipped by 7 bases and J by 4 bases, with 16 bases between them. Germline CDR1 and CDR2: MDHEN and SYDVKM. CDR3 sequence (DNA): TGTGCCAGCAACCCAACCGGGACCCTCTATGGCTACACCTTC. This codes for CASNPTGTLYGYTF.

This clone was seen once. The chain employs TRBV28 and TRBJ1-5; 7 bases agree with TRBD1. Germline V CDR1 and CDR2: MDHEN, SYDVKM. This CDR3 has 15 residues. V lost 2 bases and J lost 5; bases outside the gene matches: 6. The CDR3 DNA is TGTGCCAGCAGTTTAACAGGGGTTCTAGATCAGCCCCAGCATTTT. Protein product: CASSLTGVLDQPQHF.

V gene TRBV7-2 combines with J gene TRBJ1-4; maybe TRBD1 (5 bases). Trimming shortened V by 6 bases and J by 0 bases, and 14 bases separated the two germline ends. The CDR3 has 16 residues. Germline V gene lookup returns CDR1 SGHTA and CDR2 FQGNSA. Here the CDR3 reads CASSRGPPSTNEKLFF. CDR3 bases: TGTGCCAGCAGTAGGGGTCCTCCTTCAACTAATGAAAAACTGTTTTTT.

The J gene is TRBJ2-3, the V gene TRBV5-1, with a possible D match to TRBD1 (6 bases). V gave up 0 bases and J gave up 3 bases, with 8 bases separating them. Germline V gene sequence: CDR1 SGHRS, CDR2 YFSETQ. The CDR3 length is 14 residues. The CDR3: CASSLAQGTDTQYF. The CDR3 nucleotides are TGCGCCAGCAGCTTGGCTCAGGGGACAGATACGCAGTATTTT.

The chain carries TRBV7-2 and TRBJ2-7; D is unresolved. V dropped 5 bases and J dropped 9 bases, with 14 bases sitting between them. Germline V CDR1 and CDR2: SGHTA, FQGNSA. This CDR3 comprises 12 residues. Written as DNA, the CDR3 is TGTGCCAGCAGCCCTAGAGGCCCAGGGCAGTACTTC. It yields the protein CASSPRGPGQYF.

This clone was detected only a few times. The rearrangement uses TRBV7-2 and TRBJ1-2; D gene uncertain. The CDR3 runs to 13 residues. Germline CDR1 SGHTA, CDR2 FQGNSA. V was cut by 3 bases and J by 2 bases, with 7 bases left in between. Written as DNA, the CDR3 is TGTGCCAGCAGCTTCGAGCTGAACTATGGCTACACCTTC. Translation: CASSFELNYGYTF.

The V gene is TRBV28, the J gene TRBJ1-2; 7 positions agree with TRBD1. The J segment lost 1 base and the V segment lost 11 bases, leaving 7 bases of the junction unmatched. Germline-derived CDR1 and CDR2 are MDHEN and SYDVKM. The length of the CDR3 is 13 residues. In nucleotides, the CDR3 is TGTGCCCTCGGACAGGTTAATAACTATGGCTACACCTTC. Protein product: CALGQVNNYGYTF.

The chain couples TRBV6-5 to TRBJ2-2; D is unclear. The CDR3 runs to 14 residues. The germline gives CDR1 MNHEY, CDR2 SVGAGI. V was trimmed by 6 bases and J by 4 bases, leaving 12 bases between them. Written as DNA, the CDR3 is TGTGCCAGCAGACCCGTAGGCCGCACCGGGGAGCTGTTTTTT. Translation: CASRPVGRTGELFF.

Concerning this clone itself: Sequence at one end of the junction differs from germline and may be a read error. This chain uses TRBV9 with TRBJ1-5; perhaps TRBD1 as D (6 bases). The CDR3 has 14 amino acids. The germline gives CDR1 SGDLS, CDR2 YYNGEE. The CDR3 region is CASSVEGTNRPQHF. DNA for the CDR3: TGTGCCAGCAGCGTCGAGGGGACAAATCGGCCCCAGCATTTT.

This clone was counted a few times. The chain employs TRBV19 and TRBJ1-1, with a possible D match to TRBD1 (5 bases). Per the germline V gene, CDR1 is LNHDA and CDR2 is SQIVND (reference sequence). V lost 3 bases and J lost 5, with 10 bases in between. The CDR3 spans 13 residues. The CDR3 protein is CASSIGRGTEAFF. The CDR3 DNA reads TGTGCCAGTAGTATTGGAAGGGGAACTGAAGCTTTCTTT.

A single count supports this clone. The chain links TRBV20-1 to TRBJ2-3; possible D gene TRBD2, 5 bases. CDR3 length: 10 residues. Germline V gives CDR1 DFQATT, CDR2 SNEGSKA (reference sequence). CDR3 residues: CSLGGDTQYF. The DNA for the CDR3 is TGCAGCTTAGGCGGGGATACGCAGTATTTT.

The gene calls are TRBV5-1 and TRBJ1-2; 8 nucleotides match TRBD1. CDR1 and CDR2 from the germline V gene are SGHRS and YFSETQ. This CDR3 has 15 residues. V was pared by 4 bases and J by 4 bases, with 9 bases of the junction left unmatched. The CDR3 DNA reads as TGCGCCAGCAGCATAAGGACAGGGAGTCCCTATGGCTACACCTTC. Protein sequence: CASSIRTGSPYGYTF.

J is TRBJ2-2 and V is TRBV1; the table assigns TRBD2, which was not confirmed against the DNA. TRBV1 is termed a pseudogene. The CDR3 runs to 19 residues. The CDR3 coding sequence is TGCACCAGCAGCCCAACGACTAGCGGGGATGAACTAAACACCGGGGAGCTGTTTTTT. Protein sequence: CTSSPTTSGDELNTGELFF.

This clone appeared once. The chain uses TRBV28 and TRBJ1-4; no definite D call. Germline V CDR1 and CDR2: MDHEN, SYDVKM. This CDR3 has 14 amino acids. The V gene lost 6 bases and the J gene lost 2 bases, with 10 bases spanning the gap. The CDR3: CASRIAGTNEKLFF. The CDR3, as DNA: TGTGCCAGCAGAATAGCTGGGACTAATGAAAAACTGTTTTTT.

The J gene is TRBJ2-1, the V gene TRBV5-4; D is perhaps TRBD2 (5 bases). Trimming shortened V by 0 bases and J by 7 bases, and 14 bases separated the two germline ends. Germline assignment: CDR1 SGHNT and CDR2 YYREEE (reference sequence). CDR3 length: 15 amino acids. CDR3 sequence reads: CASSLGGSERNEQFF. CDR3 nucleotides: TGTGCCAGCAGCTTGGGTGGTAGCGAGAGGAATGAGCAGTTCTTC.

The chain couples TRBV5-1 to TRBJ2-7, with 10 bases identical to TRBD1. CDR1 is SGHRS, CDR2 YFSETQ, per germline. The CDR3 is 14 amino acids. Losses at the gene ends were 2 bases for V and 5 bases for J; bases not matched to a gene: 4. CDR3 loop: CASSFGQGGNEQYF. In nucleotides, the CDR3 is TGCGCCAGCAGCTTCGGACAGGGGGGTAACGAGCAGTACTTC.

The V gene is TRBV15, the J gene TRBJ1-1; no reliable D call. The germline V gene has CDR1 LNHNV and CDR2 YYDKDF (reference sequence). Trimming removed 1 base at V and 1 base at J, with 4 bases between. The CDR3 sequence is 13 residues long. CDR3 coding DNA: TGTGCCACCAGCAGAGGAAAGAACACTGAAGCTTTCTTT. Protein: CATSRGKNTEAFF.

This clone was detected only once. The DNA for the CDR3 is TGTGCCAGAAGCTTGGGCCCGGCTAGCGGGCTACAACGCTACTCCTACAATGAGCAGTTCTTC. Encoded protein: CARSLGPASGLQRYSYNEQFF. This chain links TRBV5-3 with TRBJ2-1; 8 positions agree with TRBD2. TRBV5-3 is sorted into the ORF group, with uncertain function. The CDR3 spans 21 residues. V gave up 0 bases and J gave up 0 bases; unmatched junction bases: 17.

The chain joins TRBV27 to TRBJ2-7; 9 bases line up with TRBD2. The CDR3 spans 15 residues. The ends lost 0 bases at V and 5 bases at J; junction bases unmatched: 5. Germline CDR1 is MNHEY and CDR2 is SMNVEV (reference sequence). The CDR3 sequence: CASSLSSSGGNEQYF. In nucleotides, the CDR3 is TGTGCCAGCAGTTTATCCTCCAGCGGGGGGAACGAGCAGTACTTC.

This clone occurred once. V gene TRBV6-5 combines with J gene TRBJ1-4; 9 nucleotides agree with TRBD1. Germline trimming cut 2 bases from V and 7 bases from J; bases unmatched to any gene: 2. The CDR3 runs 14 residues. Germline V lookup: CDR1 MNHEY, CDR2 SVGAGI. Written as DNA, the CDR3 is TGTGCCAGCAGTTACGGGACAGGGACTGAAAAACTGTTTTTT. Protein: CASSYGTGTEKLFF.

The chain couples TRBV2 to TRBJ2-3, with D possibly TRBD2 on 6 matching bases. The V end was cut by 3 bases, the J end by 6 bases, with 19 bases between. Germline assignment: CDR1 SNHLY and CDR2 FYNNEI. The CDR3 covers 16 residues. CDR3 amino acids: CASSEGELASRDTQYF. The CDR3 region has the DNA TGTGCCAGCAGTGAGGGCGAACTAGCCTCTCGGGATACGCAGTATTTT.